This paragraph reports one TCR beta chain. The data are from a study of blood T cell repertoires in COVID-19. The overall study: Nucleic acid was either cDNA or gDNA, and it came from T cells, B-cell-depleted T cells, or PBMCs.

Clones were read by immunoSEQ multiplex PCR, and TCRdb kept only the in-frame ones, dropping some. The table lists hundreds of thousands of clones, roughly 91% of them singletons, with over 2% in the top ten. Germline CDR1 and CDR2: LNHDA and SQIVND (reference sequence). The CDR3 consists of 14 residues. Trimming pared 5 bases from V and 4 bases from J, leaving 11 bases between. Material: PBMCs or T cells enriched from blood (not recorded which). This clonotype was sampled from a woman in her sixties in a cohort exposed to, infected with or recovered from COVID-19 (not recorded which). The chain uses TRBV19 and TRBJ1-4; tentatively, D is TRBD1 (5 bases). CDR3: CASSAAGGNEKLFF. CDR3 nucleotides: TGTGCCAGTAGTGCCGCGGGGGGTAATGAAAAACTGTTTTTT.